The 24 T cell receptor beta chains reported below all come from one sample, sequenced in a study of shared clonotypes between healthy human individuals. Clones were sequenced by immunoSEQ multiplex PCR, and TCRdb holds only the in-frame ones, with some missing. The data contain roughly 2 million clones, roughly 95% of them singletons. Sequenced input: naive CD4+ T cells sorted from blood. Documented subset: CD45RA+ positively selected. Receptors originate from a man aged 18 to 29 in good health.

The rearrangement links TRBV6-1 to TRBJ2-5; the match to TRBD1 covers 7 bases. The germline gives CDR1 MNHNS, CDR2 SASEGT. The CDR3 extends over 15 amino acids. The V segment lost 4 bases and the J segment 1 base; nucleotides outside the gene matches: 6. The CDR3 sequence: CASSVTGSVQETQYF. Written as DNA, the CDR3 is TGTGCCAGCAGTGTGACAGGGTCGGTCCAAGAGACCCAGTACTTC.

This clone was seen repeatedly, ten times or more. V and J are TRBV30 and TRBJ2-3; a weak D match, TRBD1 (6 bases). Germline CDR1 and CDR2: GTSNPN and SVGIG (reference sequence). The ends were cut back, 7 bases at V and 1 base at J, with 15 bases in the middle. This CDR3 has 14 residues. This CDR3 reads CAYLRDIGTDTQYF. Here the CDR3 DNA reads TGTGCCTACCTTCGGGACATCGGCACAGATACGCAGTATTTT.

About this clone itself: The sample contains more than one DNA sequence encoding this CDR3. The chain links TRBV20-1 to TRBJ2-1; D is unresolved. Per the germline V gene, CDR1 is DFQATT and CDR2 is SNEGSKA (reference sequence). This CDR3 is built from 11 residues. V was shortened by 3 bases and J by 5 bases, with 5 bases between the two germline ends. The CDR3: CSARPHNEQFF. In DNA form, the CDR3 reads TGCAGTGCTAGGCCGCACAATGAGCAGTTCTTC.

This chain joins TRBV5-1 and TRBJ1-2, with a weak D call TRBD1 (6 bases). CDR1 SGHRS and CDR2 YFSETQ come from the germline V gene. V lost 4 bases and J 4 bases, leaving 11 bases between the germline ends. This CDR3 is 13 amino acids long. In DNA, the CDR3 is TGCGCCAGCAGCGAGGGACACGTCTATGGCTACACCTTC. Translation gives CASSEGHVYGYTF. The whole variable domain, remainder taken from reference TRBV5-1 and TRBJ1-2, is KAGVTQTPRYLIKTRGQQVTLSCSPISGHRSVSWYQQTPGQGLQFLFEYFSETQRNKGNFPGRFSGRQFSNSRSEMNVSTLELGDSALYLCASSEGHVYGYTFGSGTRLTVV.

This chain connects TRBV29-1 to TRBJ2-3, with a weak D call TRBD1 (6 bases). CDR1 is SQVTM, CDR2 ANQGSEA, per germline. V lost 6 bases and J 3 bases, leaving 13 bases between the germline ends. The CDR3 totals 13 residues. The CDR3 DNA reads as TGCAGCGTGGAGACCGGACAGACAGATACGCAGTATTTT. Translated: CSVETGQTDTQYF.

The chain carries TRBV9 and TRBJ2-5; the match to TRBD2 covers 11 bases. Looked up from germline, CDR1 is SGDLS and CDR2 is YYNGEE. The CDR3 length is 16 residues. Trimming removed 6 bases from V and 3 bases from J; junction bases left unmatched: 10. This CDR3 is CASTPGASGGKETQYF. As DNA, the CDR3 is TGTGCCAGCACCCCAGGGGCTAGCGGGGGGAAAGAGACCCAGTACTTC.

Comments on this clone: The same CDR3 can be traced to other DNA sequences in this sample. The V gene is TRBV10-1, the J gene TRBJ1-6, with TRBD1 matching over 7 bases. J gave up 7 bases and V 3 bases, and 0 bases lay outside the gene matches. CDR1 is WNHNN, CDR2 SYGVQD, per germline (reference sequence). The CDR3 runs 13 residues. Here the CDR3 DNA reads TGCGCCAGCAGTGAACAGGGGAATTCACCCCTCCACTTT. Amino acid sequence: CASSEQGNSPLHF.

The V and J genes are TRBV5-1 and TRBJ2-3; D ambiguous. V was cut by 7 bases and J by 0 bases, with 12 bases left in between. Germline V gene lookup returns CDR1 SGHRS and CDR2 YFSETQ. CDR3 size: 14 residues. The CDR3 spells CASEQIPSTDTQYF. In DNA form, the CDR3 reads TGCGCCAGCGAACAAATTCCCAGCACAGATACGCAGTATTTT.

V gene TRBV4-1 combines with J gene TRBJ2-7; TRBD1 matches 8 bases. Germline CDR1 reads MGHRA; CDR2 reads YSYEKL. J lost 1 base, V lost 2 bases, and 7 bases had no gene match. This CDR3 has 16 amino acids. The CDR3 nucleotides read TGCGCCAGCAGCCAATATTACGGGACAGGATCCTACGAGCAGTACTTC. Residues: CASSQYYGTGSYEQYF.

This chain joins TRBV27 and TRBJ2-7; D not resolved. The CDR3 totals 14 residues. Germline lookup yields CDR1 MNHEY and CDR2 SMNVEV (reference sequence). Trimming left V 0 bases short and J 2 bases short, with 8 bases between. This CDR3 is CASSLSNSPYEQYF. CDR3 DNA: TGTGCCAGCAGTTTATCGAACAGTCCCTACGAGCAGTACTTC.

In this sample, this clone turned up a few times. The genes are TRBV7-2 and TRBJ2-5, with 7 positions matching TRBD2. The closer fit of TRBJ2-7 to the DNA end suggests the J call may be wrong. This CDR3 has 16 residues. Germline loops: CDR1 SGHTA, CDR2 FQGNSA. The CDR3 protein is CASSLASVAGGYEQYF. The CDR3 DNA follows: TGTGCCAGCAGCTTAGCATCGGTAGCGGGTGGGTACGAGCAGTACTTC.

The rearrangement links TRBV2 to TRBJ1-1, with D unresolved. From germline, CDR1 is SNHLY and CDR2 FYNNEI. V was trimmed by 6 bases and J by 7 bases, leaving 12 bases between them. The CDR3 extends over 12 amino acids. The CDR3 nucleotides read TGTGCCAGCAGAGTGGACGGCGGTGAAGCTTTCTTT. Protein: CASRVDGGEAFF.

The chain couples TRBV7-2 to TRBJ1-4; TRBD1 matches at 7 bases. Germline V lookup: CDR1 SGHTA, CDR2 FQGNSA. This CDR3 is built from 15 residues. With 0 bases clipped from V and 5 bases from J, the junction kept 3 bases outside the gene matches. The CDR3 DNA sequence: TGTGCCAGCAGCTTAGCGGGGACAGTAAATGAAAAACTGTTTTTT. It is translated as CASSLAGTVNEKLFF.

Only one count was recorded for this clone. Other nucleotide sequences from this sample produce the same CDR3. The chain combines TRBV30 with TRBJ1-1; 8 bases map to TRBD1. The germline V gene has CDR1 GTSNPN and CDR2 SVGIG (reference sequence). The ends lost 1 base at V and 5 bases at J; junction bases unmatched: 3. The CDR3 runs 13 residues. CDR3 sequence reads: CAWSGQGRTEAFF. As DNA, the CDR3 is TGTGCCTGGAGTGGACAGGGGAGAACTGAAGCTTTCTTT. The whole variable domain, filled in from reference TRBV30 and TRBJ1-1, reads SQTIHQWPATLVQPVGSPLSLECTVEGTSNPNLYWYRQAAGRGLQLLFYSVGIGQISSEVPQNLSASRPQDRQFILSSKKLLLSDSGFYLCAWSGQGRTEAFFGQGTRLTVV.

The chain links TRBV5-1 to TRBJ2-2, with no clear D. There are 13 residues in the CDR3. Trimming removed 4 bases from V and 7 bases from J, with 11 bases in between. Germline CDR1 SGHRS, CDR2 YFSETQ. The CDR3 protein is CASSPLKGGELFF. CDR3 DNA sequence: TGCGCCAGCAGCCCGCTGAAGGGCGGGGAGCTGTTTTTT.

The V gene is TRBV18, the J gene TRBJ2-2, with D perhaps matching TRBD1 (5 bases). Between the trimmed V and J ends, which lost 3 bases and 7 bases, there was a span of 15 bases. The CDR3 length is 15 residues. Looked up from germline, CDR1 is KGHSH and CDR2 is LQKENI. The CDR3 here is CASSPGLEKGGELFF. CDR3 sequence (DNA): TGTGCCAGCTCACCGGGGCTAGAAAAAGGCGGGGAGCTGTTTTTT.

CDR3 in amino acids: CASSSPDRDNSPLHF. In nucleotides, the CDR3 is TGCGCCAGCAGCTCACCGGACAGGGACAATTCACCCCTCCACTTT. The chain combines TRBV5-1 with TRBJ1-6, with 8 bases fitting TRBD1. Germline CDR1 is SGHRS and CDR2 is YFSETQ. V lost 3 bases, J lost 7 bases, and 6 bases stayed unmatched. This CDR3 contains 15 residues.

The chain joins TRBV28 to TRBJ1-5; D is uncertain. Trimming pared 6 bases from V and 2 bases from J, leaving 11 bases between. Germline CDR1 MDHEN, CDR2 SYDVKM. The CDR3 extends over 14 amino acids. CDR3: CASRVEYGNQPQHF. As DNA, the CDR3 is TGTGCCAGCAGAGTCGAGTATGGCAATCAGCCCCAGCATTTT.

The genes are TRBV2 and TRBJ1-6; D is perhaps TRBD1 (5 bases). The germline V gene has CDR1 SNHLY and CDR2 FYNNEI. V lost 8 bases and J lost 10, with 18 bases in between. The length of the CDR3 is 14 residues. CDR3 in amino acids: CASVQVIGGSPLHF. The CDR3 coding sequence is TGTGCCAGCGTTCAGGTTATTGGGGGATCACCCCTCCACTTT.

The chain combines TRBV6-8 with TRBJ2-7; D not resolved. CDR3 length equals 13 residues. Germline V gives CDR1 MNHGY, CDR2 SAAAGT. Trimming cost V 2 bases and J 2 bases, with 7 bases left between them. The CDR3 is CASSYAGTYEQYF. The DNA of the CDR3 is TGTGCCAGCAGTTACGCCGGAACCTACGAGCAGTACTTC.

The rearrangement joins TRBV11-2 to TRBJ1-6; 7 bases are a match to TRBD1. The CDR3 runs 15 residues. Unmatched junction bases numbered 3, after V lost 5 bases and J lost 2 bases. CDR1 and CDR2 (germline): SGHAT, FQNNGV. This CDR3 is CASSAGTAYNSPLHF. The CDR3 DNA is TGTGCCAGCAGCGCCGGGACAGCCTATAATTCACCCCTCCACTTT.

V is TRBV6-5 and J is TRBJ2-7; 8 bases match TRBD2. V was pared by 0 bases and J by 1 base, with 5 bases of the junction left unmatched. Germline CDR1 MNHEY, CDR2 SVGAGI. This CDR3 contains 16 residues. CDR3 bases: TGTGCCAGCAGTTACTCCTGGACTAGCTCTTCCTACGAGCAGTACTTC. This codes for CASSYSWTSSSYEQYF.

DNA of the CDR3: TGTGCCAGCAGCCAGCCTGCAACTAATGAAAAACTGTTTTTT. This gives the protein CASSQPATNEKLFF. The chain joins TRBV6-5 to TRBJ1-4; D is uncertain. The CDR3 is made up of 14 amino acids. Germline V gene data show CDR1 as MNHEY and CDR2 as SVGAGI. Trimming shortened V by 6 bases and J by 0 bases, and 8 bases separated the two germline ends.

CDR3 nucleotide sequence: TGTGCCAGCTCAGGAGACGACAGGGTTAATGGCTACACCTTC. Its translation is CASSGDDRVNGYTF. The chain has TRBV18 and TRBJ1-2; the match to TRBD1 covers 7 bases. The CDR3 totals 14 residues. Germline V gene sequence: CDR1 KGHSH, CDR2 LQKENI. V gave up 5 bases and J gave up 6 bases; unmatched junction bases: 9.